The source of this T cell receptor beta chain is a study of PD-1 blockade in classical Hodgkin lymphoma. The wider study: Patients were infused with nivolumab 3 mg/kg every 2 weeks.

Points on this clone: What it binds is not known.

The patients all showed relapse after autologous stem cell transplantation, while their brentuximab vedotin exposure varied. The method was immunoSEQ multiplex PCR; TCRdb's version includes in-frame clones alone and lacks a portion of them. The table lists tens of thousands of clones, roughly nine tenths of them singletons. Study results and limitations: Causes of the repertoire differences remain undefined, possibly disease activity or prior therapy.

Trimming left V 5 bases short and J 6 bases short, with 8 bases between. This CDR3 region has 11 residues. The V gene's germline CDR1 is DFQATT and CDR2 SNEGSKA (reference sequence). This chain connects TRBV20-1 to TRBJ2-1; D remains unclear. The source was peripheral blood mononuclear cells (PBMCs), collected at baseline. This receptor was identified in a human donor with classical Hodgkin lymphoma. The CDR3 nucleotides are TGCAGTGCTCGTTTCTCCAATGAGCAGTTCTTC. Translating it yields CSARFSNEQFF.